This T cell receptor beta chain derives from a study of blood T cell repertoires in COVID-19. Study context: Sources were T cells, B-cell-depleted T cells, or PBMCs; the material itself was cDNA or gDNA.

Germline V gene sequence: CDR1 SQVTM, CDR2 ANQGSEA. The CDR3 runs 13 residues. J was trimmed by 2 bases and V by 7 bases; bases with no gene match: 5. Profiled with immunoSEQ multiplex PCR; TCRdb holds only in-frame clones, not every one. This sample has roughly 180,000 clones, with around four fifths found just once. Sequencing input: PBMCs or T cells enriched from blood (not recorded which). The chain couples TRBV29-1 to TRBJ1-3, with 7 bases fitting TRBD1. The receptor comes from a man aged 40-55 years who had recovered from COVID-19. Here the CDR3 reads CSAMTGPGNTIYF. Here the CDR3 DNA reads TGCAGCGCCATGACAGGGCCTGGAAACACCATATATTTT.